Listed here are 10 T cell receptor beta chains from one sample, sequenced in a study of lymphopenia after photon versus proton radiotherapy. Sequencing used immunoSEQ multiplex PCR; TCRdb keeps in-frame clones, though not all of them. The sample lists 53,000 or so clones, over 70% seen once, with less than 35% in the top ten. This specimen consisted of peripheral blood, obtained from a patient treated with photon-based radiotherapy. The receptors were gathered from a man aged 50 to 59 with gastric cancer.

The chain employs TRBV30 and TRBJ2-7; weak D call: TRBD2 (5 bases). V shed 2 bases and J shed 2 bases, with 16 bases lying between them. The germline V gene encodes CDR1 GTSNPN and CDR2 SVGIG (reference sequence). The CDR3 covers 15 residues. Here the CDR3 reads CAWSPRQRRTYEQYF. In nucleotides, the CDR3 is TGTGCCTGGAGTCCCCGCCAGCGGAGAACCTACGAGCAGTACTTC.

DNA for the CDR3: TGCGCCAGCAGCCAAGGAGGGACGGACAATGAAAAACTGTTTTTT. Translation gives CASSQGGTDNEKLFF. J is TRBJ1-4 and V is TRBV4-3, with a tentative D call TRBD1 (5 bases). The CDR3 is 15 amino acids. Germline lookup yields CDR1 LGHNA and CDR2 YSLEER. The V end was cut by 1 base, the J end by 5 bases, with 11 bases between.

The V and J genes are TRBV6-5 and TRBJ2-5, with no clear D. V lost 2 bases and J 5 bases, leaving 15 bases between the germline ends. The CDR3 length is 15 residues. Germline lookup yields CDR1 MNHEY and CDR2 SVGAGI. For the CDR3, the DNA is TGTGCCAGCAGTTACGAGTCGGCAGCCTCGGAGACCCAGTACTTC. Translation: CASSYESAASETQYF.

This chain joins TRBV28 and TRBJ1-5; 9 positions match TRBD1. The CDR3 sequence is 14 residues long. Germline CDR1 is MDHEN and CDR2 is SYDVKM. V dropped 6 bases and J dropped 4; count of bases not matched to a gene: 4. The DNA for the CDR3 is TGTGCCAGCAGGTCCGGGACAGGGAATCAGCCCCAGCATTTT. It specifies CASRSGTGNQPQHF. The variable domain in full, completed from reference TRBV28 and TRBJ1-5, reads DVKVTQSSRYLVKRTGEKVFLECVQDMDHENMFWYRQDPGLGLRLIYFSYDVKMKEKGDIPEGYSVSREKKERFSLILESASTNQTSMYLCASRSGTGNQPQHFGDGTRLSIL.

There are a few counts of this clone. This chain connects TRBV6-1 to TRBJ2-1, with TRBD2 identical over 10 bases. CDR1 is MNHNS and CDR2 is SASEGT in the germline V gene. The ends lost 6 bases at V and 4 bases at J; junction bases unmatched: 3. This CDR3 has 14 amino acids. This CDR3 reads CASRVAGGYNEQFF. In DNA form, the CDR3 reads TGTGCCAGCAGGGTAGCGGGGGGTTACAATGAGCAGTTCTTC.

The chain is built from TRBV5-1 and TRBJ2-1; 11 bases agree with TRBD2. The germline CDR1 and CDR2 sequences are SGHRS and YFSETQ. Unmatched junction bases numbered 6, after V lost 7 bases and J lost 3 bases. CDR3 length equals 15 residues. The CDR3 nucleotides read TGCGCCAGCGGTTTAGCGGGAGGGAACTACAATGAGCAGTTCTTC. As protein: CASGLAGGNYNEQFF. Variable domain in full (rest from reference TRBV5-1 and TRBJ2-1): KAGVTQTPRYLIKTRGQQVTLSCSPISGHRSVSWYQQTPGQGLQFLFEYFSETQRNKGNFPGRFSGRQFSNSRSEMNVSTLELGDSALYLCASGLAGGNYNEQFFGPGTRLTVL.

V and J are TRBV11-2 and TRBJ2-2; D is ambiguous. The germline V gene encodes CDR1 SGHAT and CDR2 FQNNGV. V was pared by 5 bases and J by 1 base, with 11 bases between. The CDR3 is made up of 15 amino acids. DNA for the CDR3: TGTGCCAGCAGCCCTTTTCTTCAGAACACCGGGGAGCTGTTTTTT. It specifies CASSPFLQNTGELFF.

The CDR3 spells CASSLSGGEGQETQYF. In DNA, the CDR3 is TGTGCCAGCAGTTTATCGGGAGGGGAGGGCCAAGAGACCCAGTACTTC. The rearrangement joins TRBV28 to TRBJ2-5; 8 bases agree with TRBD2. This CDR3 has 16 residues. Germline CDR1 and CDR2: MDHEN and SYDVKM. The V segment lost 1 base and the J segment 1 base; nucleotides outside the gene matches: 5.

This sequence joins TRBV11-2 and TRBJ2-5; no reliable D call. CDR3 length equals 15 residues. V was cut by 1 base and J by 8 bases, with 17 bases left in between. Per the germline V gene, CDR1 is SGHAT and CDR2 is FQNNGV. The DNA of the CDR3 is TGTGCCAGCAGCTTAGTTCCGGTTGCCGGCGGCACCCAGTACTTC. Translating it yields CASSLVPVAGGTQYF.

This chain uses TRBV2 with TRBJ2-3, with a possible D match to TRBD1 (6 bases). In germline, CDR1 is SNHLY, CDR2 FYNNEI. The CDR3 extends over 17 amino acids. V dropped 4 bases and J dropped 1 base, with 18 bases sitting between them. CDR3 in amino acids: CASSGGQGIRGTDTQYF. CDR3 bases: TGTGCCAGCAGTGGGGGGCAGGGGATTCGTGGCACAGATACGCAGTATTTT.